Sequencing of this T cell receptor (beta chain) was carried out in a study of CD8 T cells in Susac syndrome. Across the whole study: Active disease was present in about 6 of the sequenced Susac syndrome patients, whereas about eight of them were in remission. Findings and caveats of the study: As acknowledged by the study, its TCR sequencing and HLA analysis included a relatively small number of individuals.

In regard to this clonotype: Its antigen is still unknown.

In Susac syndrome patients, recently defined diagnostic criteria for definite or probable disease were met. An input of 0.5 to 1 ug of RNA was subjected to reverse transcription using random hexamers. By means of immunoSEQ multiplex PCR, TCR beta CDR3 spanning 54 Vbeta and 13 Jbeta underwent amplification. TCRdb reprocessed the immunoSEQ multiplex PCR reads with MiXCR, giving one entry per CDR3 protein. The data contain under 200,000 distinct CDR3 sequences, around 94% of them seen just once; the ten biggest clones take up 0.12%. The sequence came from a human donor with Susac syndrome. Sample: CD4+ T cells from PBMCs.

Here the CDR3 reads CASSSRDWGDTQYF. CDR3 nucleotides: TGCGCCAGCAGCTCCCGGGACTGGGGTGATACGCAGTATTTT. V usage is TRBV5-1 and J usage is TRBJ2-3, with TRBD2 as a possible D gene (6 bases). The germline V gene encodes CDR1 SGHRS and CDR2 YFSETQ. There are 14 residues in the CDR3. Trimming shortened V by 3 bases and J by 6 bases, and 14 bases separated the two germline ends. Looking up the rest from reference TRBV5-1 and TRBJ2-3 gives the full variable domain: KAGVTQTPRYLIKTRGQQVTLSCSPISGHRSVSWYQQTPGQGLQFLFEYFSETQRNKGNFPGRFSGRQFSNSRSEMNVSTLELGDSALYLCASSSRDWGDTQYFGPGTRLTVL.